What follows are 9 T cell receptor beta chains derived from one specimen sequenced in a study of technical replicates of blood from a handful of donors. This table comes from immunoSEQ multiplex PCR, and its TCRdb copy is limited to in-frame clones, with some not included. The sample has tens of thousands of clones, roughly 95% seen once. Sequenced sample: T cells isolated from PBMCs. Source of these receptors: a human donor in good health.

J is TRBJ2-1 and V is TRBV9; 8 bases line up with TRBD1. The CDR3 is made up of 14 amino acids. With V trimmed by 3 bases and J by 4 bases, 3 bases remained unmatched. Germline V lookup: CDR1 SGDLS, CDR2 YYNGEE. DNA for the CDR3: TGTGCCAGCAGCGGGACAGGGAAATACAATGAGCAGTTCTTC. Encoded protein: CASSGTGKYNEQFF.

The CDR3 DNA sequence: TGTGCCAGCAGGAATACCGGGAGGAACACTGAAGCTTTCTTT. Translating it yields CASRNTGRNTEAFF. The chain combines TRBV2 with TRBJ1-1; no definite D call. CDR3 size: 14 residues. CDR1 is SNHLY and CDR2 is FYNNEI in the germline V gene. Trimming pared 6 bases from V and 1 base from J, leaving 12 bases between.

The chain is built from TRBV10-1 and TRBJ2-3; TRBD2 agrees at 9 bases. V shed 2 bases, J shed 6 bases, and the junction held 12 bases outside the gene matches. The V gene's germline CDR1 is WNHNN and CDR2 SYGVQD (reference sequence). The CDR3 extends over 17 amino acids. The chain's CDR3 is CASSEGVAGEGWDTQYF. The DNA of the CDR3 is TGCGCCAGCAGTGAGGGTGTAGCGGGAGAGGGGTGGGATACGCAGTATTTT.

CDR3 residues: CASSLSGGFGEAFF. DNA for the CDR3: TGTGCCAGCAGCCTCTCAGGGGGCTTTGGTGAAGCTTTCTTT. The chain is built from TRBV14 and TRBJ1-1, with 8 bases lining up with TRBD1. The ends lost 4 bases at V and 7 bases at J; junction bases unmatched: 8. Germline V gene data show CDR1 as SGHDN and CDR2 as FVKESK. CDR3 size: 14 residues.

The gene calls are TRBV4-3 and TRBJ1-5, with 7 bases fitting TRBD1. Per germline, CDR1 LGHNA and CDR2 YSLEER. CDR3 length equals 17 residues. The junction had 5 bases not matched to a gene; V was cut back by 0 bases and J by 0 bases. The CDR3 region has the DNA TGCGCCAGCAGCCAAGATGTGACAGGGCATAGCAATCAGCCCCAGCATTTT. This gives the protein CASSQDVTGHSNQPQHF.

The genes are TRBV6-5 and TRBJ1-5; tentatively, D is TRBD1 (5 bases). Germline V lookup: CDR1 MNHEY, CDR2 SVGAGI. This CDR3 region has 14 residues. The V end was cut by 5 bases, the J end by 4 bases, with 12 bases between. This CDR3 reads CASSGQAGNQPQHF. DNA of the CDR3: TGTGCCAGCAGTGGACAAGCCGGGAATCAGCCCCAGCATTTT.

This chain links TRBV13 with TRBJ2-7; 11 positions match TRBD2. CDR3 length: 17 residues. With 0 bases clipped from V and 2 bases from J, the junction kept 6 bases outside the gene matches. Germline V gives CDR1 PRHDT, CDR2 FYEKMQ (reference sequence). CDR3 protein: CASSLGYGTSGTYEQYF. In DNA form, the CDR3 reads TGTGCCAGCAGCTTAGGCTACGGGACTAGCGGAACCTACGAGCAGTACTTC. The variable domain in full, completed from reference TRBV13 and TRBJ2-7, reads AAGVIQSPRHLIKEKRETATLKCYPIPRHDTVYWYQQGPGQDPQFLISFYEKMQSDKGSIPDRFSAQQFSDYHSELNMSSLELGDSALYFCASSLGYGTSGTYEQYFGPGTRLTVT.

The chain is built from TRBV7-9 and TRBJ1-5; D is unresolved. The ends were cut back, 1 base at V and 9 bases at J, with 7 bases in the middle. Germline CDR1 reads SEHNR; CDR2 reads FQNEAQ (reference sequence). The CDR3 spans 12 residues. The CDR3 spells CASSLVEGPQHF. CDR3 DNA sequence: TGTGCCAGCAGCTTAGTTGAGGGGCCCCAGCATTTT.

J is TRBJ2-7 and V is TRBV13; 11 nucleotides match TRBD2. The germline CDR1 and CDR2 sequences are PRHDT and FYEKMQ (reference sequence). V dropped 5 bases and J dropped 2; count of bases not matched to a gene: 8. This CDR3 is 16 amino acids long. CDR3 region: CASSHYTSGRPYEQYF. The DNA of the CDR3 is TGTGCCAGCAGCCACTACACTAGCGGGAGACCCTACGAGCAGTACTTC.